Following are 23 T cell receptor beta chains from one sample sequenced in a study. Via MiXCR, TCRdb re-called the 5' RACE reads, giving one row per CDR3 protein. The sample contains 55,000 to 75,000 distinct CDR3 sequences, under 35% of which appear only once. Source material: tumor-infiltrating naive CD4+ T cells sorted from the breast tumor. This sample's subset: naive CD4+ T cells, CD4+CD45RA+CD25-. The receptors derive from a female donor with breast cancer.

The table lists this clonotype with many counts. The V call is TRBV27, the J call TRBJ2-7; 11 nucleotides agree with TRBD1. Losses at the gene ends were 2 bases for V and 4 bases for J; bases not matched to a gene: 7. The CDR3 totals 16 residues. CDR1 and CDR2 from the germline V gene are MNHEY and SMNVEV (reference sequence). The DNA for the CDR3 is TGTGCCAGCAGTTTAGCCGGACAGGGGGCGCGTTACGAGCAGTACTTC. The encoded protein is CASSLAGQGARYEQYF.

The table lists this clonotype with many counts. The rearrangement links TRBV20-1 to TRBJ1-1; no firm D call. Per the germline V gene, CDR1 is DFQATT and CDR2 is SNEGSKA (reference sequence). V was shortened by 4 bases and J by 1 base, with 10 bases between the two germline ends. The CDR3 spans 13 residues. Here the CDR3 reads CSATNPSNTEAFF. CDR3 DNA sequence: TGCAGTGCTACAAACCCCTCGAACACTGAAGCTTTCTTT.

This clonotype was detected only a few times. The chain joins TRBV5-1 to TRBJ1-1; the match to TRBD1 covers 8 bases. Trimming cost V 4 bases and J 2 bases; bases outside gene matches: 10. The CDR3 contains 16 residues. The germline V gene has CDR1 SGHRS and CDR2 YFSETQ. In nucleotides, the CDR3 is TGCGCCAGCAGCCATAGGGGGACAGGCCGAAACACTGAAGCTTTCTTT. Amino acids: CASSHRGTGRNTEAFF.

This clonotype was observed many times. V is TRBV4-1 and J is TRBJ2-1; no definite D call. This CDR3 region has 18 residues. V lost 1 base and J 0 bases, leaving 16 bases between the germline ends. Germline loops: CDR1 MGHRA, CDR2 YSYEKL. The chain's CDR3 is CASSQVDMGFSSYNEQFF. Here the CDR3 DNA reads TGCGCCAGCAGCCAAGTTGATATGGGGTTCAGCTCCTACAATGAGCAGTTCTTC.

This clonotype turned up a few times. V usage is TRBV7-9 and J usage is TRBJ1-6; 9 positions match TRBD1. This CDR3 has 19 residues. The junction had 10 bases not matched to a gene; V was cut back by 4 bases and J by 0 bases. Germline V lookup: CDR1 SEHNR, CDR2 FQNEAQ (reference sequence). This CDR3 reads CASSSGAGQGRSYNSPLHF. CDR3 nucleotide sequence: TGTGCCAGCAGCTCTGGAGCGGGACAGGGACGCTCCTATAATTCACCCCTCCACTTT.

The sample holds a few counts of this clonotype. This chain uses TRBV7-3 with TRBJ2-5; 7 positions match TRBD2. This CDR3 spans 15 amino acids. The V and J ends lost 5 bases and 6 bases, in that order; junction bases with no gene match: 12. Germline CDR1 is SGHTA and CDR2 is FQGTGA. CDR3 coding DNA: TGTGCCAGCAGCCCAGTGGCGGGAGTGGCCAAGACCCAGTACTTC. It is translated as CASSPVAGVAKTQYF.

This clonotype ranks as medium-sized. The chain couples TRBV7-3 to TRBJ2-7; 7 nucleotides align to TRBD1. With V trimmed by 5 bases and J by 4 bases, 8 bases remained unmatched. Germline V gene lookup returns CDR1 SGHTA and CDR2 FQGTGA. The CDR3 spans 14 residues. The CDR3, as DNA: TGTGCCAGCAGCCCCAGGGGGTATAGTTACGAGCAGTACTTC. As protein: CASSPRGYSYEQYF.

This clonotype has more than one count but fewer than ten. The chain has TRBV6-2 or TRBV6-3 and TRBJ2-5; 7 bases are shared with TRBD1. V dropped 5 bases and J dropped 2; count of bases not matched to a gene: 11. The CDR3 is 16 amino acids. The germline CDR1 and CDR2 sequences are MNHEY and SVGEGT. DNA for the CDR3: TGTGCCAGCAGTGAAATCATCGGCAGGGGGCAAGAGACCCAGTACTTC. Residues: CASSEIIGRGQETQYF.

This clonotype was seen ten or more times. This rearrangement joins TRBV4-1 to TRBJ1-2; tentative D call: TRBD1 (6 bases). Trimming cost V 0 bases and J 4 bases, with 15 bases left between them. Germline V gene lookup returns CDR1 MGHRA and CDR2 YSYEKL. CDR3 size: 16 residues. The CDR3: CASSQDSTGFVYGYTF. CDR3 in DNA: TGCGCCAGCAGCCAAGATTCCACAGGGTTCGTCTATGGCTACACCTTC.

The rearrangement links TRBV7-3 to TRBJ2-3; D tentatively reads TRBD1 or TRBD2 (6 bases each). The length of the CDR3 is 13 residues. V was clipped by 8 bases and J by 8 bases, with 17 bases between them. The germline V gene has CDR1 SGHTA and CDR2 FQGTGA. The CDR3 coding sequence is TGTGCCAGCGGCTCCCGACAGGAGGGTACGCAGTATTTT. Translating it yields CASGSRQEGTQYF.

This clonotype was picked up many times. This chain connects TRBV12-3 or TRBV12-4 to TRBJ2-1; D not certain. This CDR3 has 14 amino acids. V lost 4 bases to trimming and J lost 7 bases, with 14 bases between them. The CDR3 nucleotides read TGTGCCAGCAGTTCTTTGACGGACCGGAATGAGCAGTTCTTC. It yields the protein CASSSLTDRNEQFF.

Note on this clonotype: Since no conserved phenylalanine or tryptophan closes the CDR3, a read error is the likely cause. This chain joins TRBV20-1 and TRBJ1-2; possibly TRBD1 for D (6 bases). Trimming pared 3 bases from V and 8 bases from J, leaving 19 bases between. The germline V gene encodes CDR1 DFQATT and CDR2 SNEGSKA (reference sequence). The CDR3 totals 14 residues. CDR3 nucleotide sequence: TGCAGTGCTAGTCCTTCGGGACACAACTTGGGCTACACCCTC. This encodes CSASPSGHNLGYTL.

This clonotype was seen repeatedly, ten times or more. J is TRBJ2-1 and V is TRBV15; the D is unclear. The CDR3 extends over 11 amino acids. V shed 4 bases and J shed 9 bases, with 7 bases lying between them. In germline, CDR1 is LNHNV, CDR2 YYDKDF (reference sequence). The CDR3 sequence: CATSTLAEQFF. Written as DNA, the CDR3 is TGTGCCACCAGCACCCTGGCTGAGCAGTTCTTC.

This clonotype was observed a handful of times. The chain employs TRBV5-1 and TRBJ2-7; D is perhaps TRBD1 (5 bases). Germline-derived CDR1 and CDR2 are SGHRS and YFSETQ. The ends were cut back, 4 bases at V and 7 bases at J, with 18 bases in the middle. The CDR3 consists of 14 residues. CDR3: CASSEGAYAGEQYF. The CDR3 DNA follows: TGCGCCAGCAGCGAAGGGGCCTACGCAGGGGAGCAGTACTTC.

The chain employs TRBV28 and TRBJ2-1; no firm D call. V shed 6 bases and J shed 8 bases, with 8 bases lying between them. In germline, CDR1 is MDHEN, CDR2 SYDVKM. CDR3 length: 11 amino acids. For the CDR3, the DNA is TGTGCCAGCAGGGGCATCGATGAGCAGTTCTTC. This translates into CASRGIDEQFF.

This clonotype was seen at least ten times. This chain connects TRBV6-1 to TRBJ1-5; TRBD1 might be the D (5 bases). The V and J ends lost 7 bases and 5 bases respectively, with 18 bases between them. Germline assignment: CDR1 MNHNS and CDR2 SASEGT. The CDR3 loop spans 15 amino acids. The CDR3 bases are TGTGCCAGCAACGCGGGAGCGGGGACGGATCAGCCCCAGCATTTT. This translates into CASNAGAGTDQPQHF.

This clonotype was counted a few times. The DNA for the CDR3 is TGTGCCAGCAGTTCCAGGGGAGACGGCATTCAGTACTTC. Translated: CASSSRGDGIQYF. The V and J genes are TRBV25-1 and TRBJ2-4; perhaps TRBD1 as D (6 bases). Trimming took 5 bases from V and 9 from J, leaving 14 bases between them. The germline gives CDR1 MGHDK, CDR2 SYGVNS. This CDR3 comprises 13 residues. Filled out from reference TRBV25-1 and TRBJ2-4, the complete variable domain reads EADIYQTPRYLVIGTGKKITLECSQTMGHDKMYWYQQDPGMELHLIHYSYGVNSTEKGDLSSESTVSRIRTEHFPLTLESARPSHTSQYLCASSSRGDGIQYFGAGTRLSVL.

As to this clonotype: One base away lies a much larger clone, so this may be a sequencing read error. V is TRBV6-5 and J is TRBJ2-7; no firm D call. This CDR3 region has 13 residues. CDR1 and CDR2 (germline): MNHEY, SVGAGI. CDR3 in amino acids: CASSDRVSYERYF. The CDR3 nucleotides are TGTGCCAGCAGCGATCGGGTATCCTACGAGCGGTACTTC.

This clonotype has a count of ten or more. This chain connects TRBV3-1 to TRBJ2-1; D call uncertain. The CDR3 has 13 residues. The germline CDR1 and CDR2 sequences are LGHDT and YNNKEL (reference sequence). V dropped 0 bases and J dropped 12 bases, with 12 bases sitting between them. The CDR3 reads CASSQDLNGGQFF. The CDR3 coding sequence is TGTGCCAGCAGCCAAGATCTTAATGGTGGGCAGTTCTTC.

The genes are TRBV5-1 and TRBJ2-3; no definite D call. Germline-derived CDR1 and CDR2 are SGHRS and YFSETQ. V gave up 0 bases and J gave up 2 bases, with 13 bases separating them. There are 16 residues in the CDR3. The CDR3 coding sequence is TGCGCCAGCAGCTTGGCCGGAAAACAGCTCACAGATACGCAGTATTTT. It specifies CASSLAGKQLTDTQYF.

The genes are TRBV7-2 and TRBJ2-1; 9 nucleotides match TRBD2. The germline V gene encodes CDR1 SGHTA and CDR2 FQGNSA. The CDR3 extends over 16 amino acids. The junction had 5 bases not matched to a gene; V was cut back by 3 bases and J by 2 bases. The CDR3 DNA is TGTGCCAGCAGCTTGTCGGGCGGGGGGGCCTACAATGAGCAGTTCTTC. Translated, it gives CASSLSGGGAYNEQFF.

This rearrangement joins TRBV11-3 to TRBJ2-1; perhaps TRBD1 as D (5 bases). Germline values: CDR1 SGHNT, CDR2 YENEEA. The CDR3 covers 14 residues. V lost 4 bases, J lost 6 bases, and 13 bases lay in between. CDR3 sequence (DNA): TGTGCCAGCAGCTCCGGCAGGGTCTGCAATGAGCAGTTCTTC. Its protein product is CASSSGRVCNEQFF.

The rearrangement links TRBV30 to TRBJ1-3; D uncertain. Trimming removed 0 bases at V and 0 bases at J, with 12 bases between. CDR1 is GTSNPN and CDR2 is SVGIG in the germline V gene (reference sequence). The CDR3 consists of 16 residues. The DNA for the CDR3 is TGTGCCTGGAGTGTGATGACGGCCAGCTCTGGAAACACCATATATTTT. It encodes CAWSVMTASSGNTIYF.